The TCR beta chain under discussion was sequenced for a study of beta chain features in type 1 diabetes. The wider study: The examined sorted cells totaled over 85,000,000 across samples.

Germline V lookup: CDR1 SGHRS, CDR2 YFSETQ. The V segment lost 0 bases and the J segment 7 bases; nucleotides outside the gene matches: 8. The CDR3 has 15 amino acids. General study points: A moderate, significant TCRB CDR3 shortening appeared in type 1 diabetes across four CD4+ subsets. Equally in patients and controls, PCR might preferentially amplify shorter templates.

Reverse transcription of all isolated RNA meant that expressed TCRB transcripts were sequenced. Here immunoSEQ multiplex PCR was the method, and the copy in TCRdb shows in-frame clones only, minus some. The sample consists of 250,000 to 350,000 clones, roughly an eighth of them appearing once. A word on this clone: Antigen specificity is unknown.

The V gene is TRBV5-1, the J gene TRBJ2-7; 9 bases are a match to TRBD1. The sequencing sample was made of naive CD4+ T cells from blood. The clonotype originates from a man aged 25 to 40 with type 1 diabetes. The CDR3, as DNA: TGCGCCAGCAGCTTGGCCACGGACAGGGGTTCGGAGCAGTACTTC. Its translation is CASSLATDRGSEQYF.